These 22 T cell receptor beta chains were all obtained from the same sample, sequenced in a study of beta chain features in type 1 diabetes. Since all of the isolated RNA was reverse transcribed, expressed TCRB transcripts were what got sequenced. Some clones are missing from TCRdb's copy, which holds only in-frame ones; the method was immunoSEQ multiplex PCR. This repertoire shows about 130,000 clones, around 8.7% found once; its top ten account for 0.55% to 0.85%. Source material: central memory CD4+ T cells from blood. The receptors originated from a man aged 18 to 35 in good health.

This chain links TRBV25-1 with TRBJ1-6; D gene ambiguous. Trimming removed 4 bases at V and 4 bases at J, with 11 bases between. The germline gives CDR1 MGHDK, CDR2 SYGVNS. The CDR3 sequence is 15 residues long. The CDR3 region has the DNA TGTGCCAGCAGTGCCGAGGCAGATTATAATTCACCCCTCCACTTT. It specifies CASSAEADYNSPLHF.

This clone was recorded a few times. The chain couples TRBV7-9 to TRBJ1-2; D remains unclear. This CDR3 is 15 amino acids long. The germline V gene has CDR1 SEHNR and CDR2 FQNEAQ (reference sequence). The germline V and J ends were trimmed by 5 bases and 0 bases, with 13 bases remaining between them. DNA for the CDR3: TGTGCCAGCAGCCCCGGTCTGATCTCTAACTATGGCTACACCTTC. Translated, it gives CASSPGLISNYGYTF.

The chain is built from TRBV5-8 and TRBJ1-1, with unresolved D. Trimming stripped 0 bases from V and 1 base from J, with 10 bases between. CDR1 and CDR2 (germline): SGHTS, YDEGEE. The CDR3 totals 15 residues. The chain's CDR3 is CASSLVGGWNTEAFF. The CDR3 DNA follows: TGTGCCAGCAGCTTGGTTGGAGGGTGGAACACTGAAGCTTTCTTT.

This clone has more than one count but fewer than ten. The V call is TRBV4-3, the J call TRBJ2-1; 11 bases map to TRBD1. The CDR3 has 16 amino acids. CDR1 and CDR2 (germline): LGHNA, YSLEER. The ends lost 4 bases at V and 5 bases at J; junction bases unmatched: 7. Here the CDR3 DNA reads TGCGCCAGCAGCCGGGGGACAGGGGGGTTGGACAATGAGCAGTTCTTC. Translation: CASSRGTGGLDNEQFF.

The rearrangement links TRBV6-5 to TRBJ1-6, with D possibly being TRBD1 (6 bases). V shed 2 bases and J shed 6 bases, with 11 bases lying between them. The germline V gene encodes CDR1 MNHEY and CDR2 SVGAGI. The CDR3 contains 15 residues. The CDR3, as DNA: TGTGCCAGCAGTTACGAACAGGGTAGTAATTCACCCCTCCACTTT. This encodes CASSYEQGSNSPLHF.

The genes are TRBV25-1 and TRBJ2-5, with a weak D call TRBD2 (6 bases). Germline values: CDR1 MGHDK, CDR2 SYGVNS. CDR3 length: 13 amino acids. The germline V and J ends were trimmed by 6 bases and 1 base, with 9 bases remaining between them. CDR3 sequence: CASRWGVQETQYF. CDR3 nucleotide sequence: TGTGCCAGCAGGTGGGGGGTCCAAGAGACCCAGTACTTC. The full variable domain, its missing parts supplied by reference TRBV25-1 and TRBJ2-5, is EADIYQTPRYLVIGTGKKITLECSQTMGHDKMYWYQQDPGMELHLIHYSYGVNSTEKGDLSSESTVSRIRTEHFPLTLESARPSHTSQYLCASRWGVQETQYFGPGTRLLVL.

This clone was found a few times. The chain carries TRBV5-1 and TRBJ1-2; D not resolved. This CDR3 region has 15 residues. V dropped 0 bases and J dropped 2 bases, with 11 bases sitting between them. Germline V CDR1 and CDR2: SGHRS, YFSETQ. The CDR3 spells CASSLGARRNYGYTF. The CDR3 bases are TGCGCCAGCAGCTTGGGGGCCCGACGAAACTATGGCTACACCTTC. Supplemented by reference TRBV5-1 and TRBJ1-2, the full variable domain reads KAGVTQTPRYLIKTRGQQVTLSCSPISGHRSVSWYQQTPGQGLQFLFEYFSETQRNKGNFPGRFSGRQFSNSRSEMNVSTLELGDSALYLCASSLGARRNYGYTFGSGTRLTVV.

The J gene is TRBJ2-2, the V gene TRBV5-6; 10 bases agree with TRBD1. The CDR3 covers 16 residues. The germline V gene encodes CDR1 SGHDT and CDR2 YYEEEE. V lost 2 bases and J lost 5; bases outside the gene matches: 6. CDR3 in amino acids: CASSFGGTGATGELFF. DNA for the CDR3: TGTGCCAGCAGCTTTGGGGGGACAGGGGCGACCGGGGAGCTGTTTTTT.

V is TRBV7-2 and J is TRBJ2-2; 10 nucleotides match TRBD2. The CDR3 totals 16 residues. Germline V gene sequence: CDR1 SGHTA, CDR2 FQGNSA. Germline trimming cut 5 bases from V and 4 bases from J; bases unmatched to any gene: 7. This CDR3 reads CASSQRTSGVTGELFF. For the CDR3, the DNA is TGTGCCAGCAGCCAGAGGACTAGCGGTGTCACCGGGGAGCTGTTTTTT.

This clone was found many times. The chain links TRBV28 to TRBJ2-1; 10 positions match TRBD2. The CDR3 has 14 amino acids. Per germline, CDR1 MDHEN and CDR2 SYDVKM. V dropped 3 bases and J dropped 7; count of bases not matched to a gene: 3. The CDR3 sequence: CASSLSGGGNEQFF. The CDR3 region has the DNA TGTGCCAGCAGTTTGAGCGGGGGGGGGAATGAGCAGTTCTTC.

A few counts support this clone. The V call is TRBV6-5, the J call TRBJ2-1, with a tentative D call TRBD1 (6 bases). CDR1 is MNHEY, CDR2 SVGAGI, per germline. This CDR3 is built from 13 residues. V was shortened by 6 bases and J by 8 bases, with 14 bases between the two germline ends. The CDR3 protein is CASRPDRLDEQFF. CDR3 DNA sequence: TGTGCCAGCAGACCGGACAGATTGGATGAGCAGTTCTTC.

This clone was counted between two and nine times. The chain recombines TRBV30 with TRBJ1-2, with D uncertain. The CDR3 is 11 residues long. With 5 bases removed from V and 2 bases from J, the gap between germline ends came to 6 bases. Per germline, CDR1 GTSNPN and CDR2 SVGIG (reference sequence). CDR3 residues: CAWDWNYGYTF. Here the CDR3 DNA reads TGTGCCTGGGACTGGAACTATGGCTACACCTTC.

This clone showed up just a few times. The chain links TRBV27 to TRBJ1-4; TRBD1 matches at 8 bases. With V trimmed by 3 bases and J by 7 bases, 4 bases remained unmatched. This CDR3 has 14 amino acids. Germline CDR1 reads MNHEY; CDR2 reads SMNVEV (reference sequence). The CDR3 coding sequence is TGTGCCAGCAGTTTCCAGGGGGCGGGTGAAAAACTGTTTTTT. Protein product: CASSFQGAGEKLFF.

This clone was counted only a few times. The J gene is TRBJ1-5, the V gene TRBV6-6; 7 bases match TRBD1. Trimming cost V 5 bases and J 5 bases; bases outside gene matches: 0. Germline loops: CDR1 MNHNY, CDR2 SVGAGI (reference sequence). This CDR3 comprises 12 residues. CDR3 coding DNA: TGTGCCAGCAGTCAGGGGGATCAGCCCCAGCATTTT. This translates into CASSQGDQPQHF.

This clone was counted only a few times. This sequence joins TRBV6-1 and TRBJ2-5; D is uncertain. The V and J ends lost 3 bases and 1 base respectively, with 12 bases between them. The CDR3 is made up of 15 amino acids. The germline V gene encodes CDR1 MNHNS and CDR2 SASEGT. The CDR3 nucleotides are TGTGCCAGCAGTGAGGTAGCCCTATCCCAAGAGACCCAGTACTTC. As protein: CASSEVALSQETQYF.

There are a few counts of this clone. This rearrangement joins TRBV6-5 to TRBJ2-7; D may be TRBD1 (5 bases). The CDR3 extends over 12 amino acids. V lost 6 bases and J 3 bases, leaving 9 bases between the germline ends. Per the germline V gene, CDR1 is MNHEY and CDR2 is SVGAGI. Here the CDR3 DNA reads TGTGCCAGCAGCGAACAGGACTACGAGCAGTACTTC. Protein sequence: CASSEQDYEQYF.

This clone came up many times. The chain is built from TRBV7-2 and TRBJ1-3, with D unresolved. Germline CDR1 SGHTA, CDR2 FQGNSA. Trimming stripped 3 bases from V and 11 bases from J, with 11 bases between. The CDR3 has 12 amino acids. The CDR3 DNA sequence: TGTGCCAGCAGCTTCTCCTCTAACGCCATATATTTT. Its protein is CASSFSSNAIYF. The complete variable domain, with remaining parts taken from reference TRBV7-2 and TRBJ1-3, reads GAGVSQSPSNKVTEKGKDVELRCDPISGHTALYWYRQSLGQGLEFLIYFQGNSAPDKSGLPSDRFSAERTGGSVSTLTIQRTQQEDSAVYLCASSFSSNAIYFGEGSWLTVV.

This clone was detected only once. CDR3 sequence: CASRAGLGAYEQYF. In DNA, the CDR3 is TGTGCCAGCAGGGCGGGACTAGGAGCCTACGAGCAGTACTTC. This rearrangement joins TRBV2 to TRBJ2-7; 8 bases fit TRBD2. The V and J ends lost 6 bases and 2 bases, in that order; junction bases with no gene match: 6. CDR1 and CDR2 (germline): SNHLY, FYNNEI. CDR3 size: 14 residues.

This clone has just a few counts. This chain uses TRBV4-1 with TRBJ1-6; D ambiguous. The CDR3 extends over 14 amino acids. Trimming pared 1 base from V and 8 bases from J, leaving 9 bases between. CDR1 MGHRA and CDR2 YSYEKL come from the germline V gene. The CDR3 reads CASSQVGSYSPLHF. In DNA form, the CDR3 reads TGCGCCAGCAGCCAAGTCGGTTCTTATTCACCCCTCCACTTT.

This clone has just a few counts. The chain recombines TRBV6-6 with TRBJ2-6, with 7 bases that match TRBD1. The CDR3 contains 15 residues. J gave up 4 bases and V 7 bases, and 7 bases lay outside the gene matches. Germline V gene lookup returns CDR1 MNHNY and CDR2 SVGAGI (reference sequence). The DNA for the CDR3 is TGTGCCAGCAACGACAGGGCTGACGGGGCCAACGTCCTGACTTTC. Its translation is CASNDRADGANVLTF.

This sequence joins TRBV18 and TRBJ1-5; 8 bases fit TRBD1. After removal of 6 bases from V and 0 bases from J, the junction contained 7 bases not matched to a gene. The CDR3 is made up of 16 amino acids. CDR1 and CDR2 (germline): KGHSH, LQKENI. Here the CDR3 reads CASSLQDRASNQPQHF. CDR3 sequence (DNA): TGTGCCAGCTCCCTCCAGGACAGGGCTAGCAATCAGCCCCAGCATTTT.

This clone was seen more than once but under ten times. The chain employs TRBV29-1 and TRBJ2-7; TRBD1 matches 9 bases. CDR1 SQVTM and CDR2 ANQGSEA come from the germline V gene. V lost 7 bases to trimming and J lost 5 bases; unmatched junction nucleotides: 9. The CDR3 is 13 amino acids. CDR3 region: CSAYKGQGDEQYF. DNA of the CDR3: TGCAGCGCCTACAAGGGACAGGGAGACGAGCAGTACTTC.